Below, one T cell receptor (beta chain) is given with its context. These data originate in a study of CD8+ T cells in alopecia areata. Sorting of CD4+ cells into CD25+CD127- cells (for four to six patients) was performed. The CDR3 runs 15 residues. CDR1 MNHEY and CDR2 SMNVEV come from the germline V gene (reference sequence). V lost 4 bases to trimming and J lost 6 bases; unmatched junction nucleotides: 8. cDNA serving as the sequencing template came from extracted, reverse transcribed RNA. Using immunoSEQ multiplex PCR, the repertoire was profiled, and TCRdb retains in-frame clones only, with some absent. The sample records around 36,000 clones, 45% to 65% being singletons.

The V gene is TRBV27, the J gene TRBJ2-1; 8 bases are shared with TRBD2. The source of this sequence is a human donor with alopecia areata. Sequencing input: CD4+ Tregs sorted from blood. The DNA for the CDR3 is TGTGCCAGCAGTTCCCCCCCGGGAGGGCCCAATGAGCAGTTCTTC. Its translation is CASSSPPGGPNEQFF.